This TCR beta chain was captured in a study of cytomegalovirus exposure and HLA in healthy donors. Study-level points and caveats: Based on reports, TCR beta sequences accurately predicted HLA-A and HLA-B alleles for most subjects.

Primers included in the PCR were 60 Vbeta and 13 Jbeta primers. The repertoire was sequenced with immunoSEQ multiplex PCR; TCRdb's copy has only in-frame clones and lacks some. Of fewer than 150,000 clones in the sample, roughly four fifths were seen once. On this clone itself: Its target is not known. Its ends do not fully match the called genes, so a read error is possible.

CDR1 is SGDLS, CDR2 YYNGEE, per germline. CDR3 length: 16 residues. Sequencing was done on a sample of PBMCs. The chain joins TRBV9 to TRBJ2-2; possible D gene TRBD1, 6 bases. This receptor was identified in a woman aged 50 to 65 in good health and CMV-seronegative. CDR3 coding DNA: TGTGCCAGCAGGGCAAGGGGACAACCGGGGACCGGGGAGCTATTTTTT. Protein product: CASRARGQPGTGELFF.